This T cell receptor (beta chain) came from a study of T cell responses to AZD1222 COVID-19 vaccine. Study-level points and caveats: Spike-specific TCRs gained breadth and depth after people received two AZD1222 doses. Of spike-specific TCRs, nearly half reportedly target regions left unmutated in variants. Across the whole spike, CD4 TCRs peaked at regions 160-218 and 743-854. Clonal diversity was possibly underestimated, and white British individuals and females predominated among donors.

As to this clone: Its specificity is not known.

Between the trimmed V and J ends, which lost 0 bases and 9 bases, there was a span of 6 bases. The CDR3 is made up of 12 amino acids. The V gene's germline CDR1 is LGHDT and CDR2 YNNKEL (reference sequence). The data were produced by immunoSEQ multiplex PCR, yet TCRdb's version contains in-frame clones alone and is incomplete. There are tens of thousands of clones in the sample; about 91% occur only once, and over 8% lies in the top ten. Sequencing was performed on peripheral blood, taken 28 days after the second dose of the MenACWY control vaccine. The chain joins TRBV3-1 (or the pseudogene TRBV3-2) to TRBJ2-1; D unresolved. The sequence came from an adult who received the MenACWY meningococcal vaccine as a control. In DNA form, the CDR3 reads TGTGCCAGCAGCCAAGAGACAAGTGAGCAGTTCTTC. As protein: CASSQETSEQFF.